One and the same sample provided the 31 T cell receptor beta chains below, sequenced in a study of cytomegalovirus exposure and HLA in healthy donors. PCR employed 60 Vbeta and 13 Jbeta primers. Sequencing was performed with immunoSEQ multiplex PCR; in TCRdb, only in-frame clones are kept and a portion is missing. The sample includes more than 200,000 clones, around 83% of them seen just once. The sample comprised PBMCs. Receptors originate from a girl aged 5-17 years in good health and CMV-seronegative.

The chain couples TRBV18 to TRBJ2-3; the match to TRBD1 covers 9 bases. CDR3 length: 18 amino acids. Germline V gene lookup returns CDR1 KGHSH and CDR2 LQKENI. Unmatched junction bases numbered 14, after V lost 2 bases and J lost 5 bases. CDR3 in amino acids: CASSPTLPHRGQGDTQYF. The CDR3 DNA is TGTGCCAGCTCACCAACCCTCCCCCACAGGGGGCAAGGAGATACGCAGTATTTT.

The chain has TRBV30 and TRBJ1-2; D remains unclear. Germline V gene sequence: CDR1 GTSNPN, CDR2 SVGIG (reference sequence). Trimming took 5 bases from V and 4 from J, leaving 23 bases between them. The CDR3 runs to 16 residues. The CDR3 DNA reads as TGTGCCTGGCGGCGGGATTCTAACCTTCTCGGCTATGGCTACACCTTC. Its protein is CAWRRDSNLLGYGYTF.

This chain joins TRBV7-9 and TRBJ1-2, with a weak D call TRBD1 (6 bases). The germline V gene has CDR1 SEHNR and CDR2 FQNEAQ (reference sequence). The CDR3 is made up of 14 amino acids. V was cut by 7 bases and J by 1 base, with 13 bases left in between. The CDR3 region has the DNA TGTGCCAGCACCTCCCGAGGGGGTAACTATGGCTACACCTTC. It specifies CASTSRGGNYGYTF.

The J gene is TRBJ2-5, the V gene TRBV4-3; 13 nucleotides agree with TRBD2. J was trimmed by 5 bases and V by 4 bases; bases with no gene match: 7. Germline-derived CDR1 and CDR2 are LGHNA and YSLEER. The CDR3 runs 16 residues. The DNA for the CDR3 is TGCGCCAGCAGCCCCTCCGGGGGACTAGCGGGGGAGACCCAGTACTTC. This codes for CASSPSGGLAGETQYF.

The genes are TRBV5-1 and TRBJ2-2; 12 bases agree with TRBD2. The CDR3 runs 20 residues. Losses at the gene ends were 4 bases for V and 4 bases for J; bases not matched to a gene: 17. Germline CDR1 SGHRS, CDR2 YFSETQ. CDR3 coding DNA: TGCGCCAGCAGCCCCCTGGGGTCTCCTAGCGGGAGGGCCTTCACCGGGGAGCTGTTTTTT. It encodes CASSPLGSPSGRAFTGELFF.

This clone has only one observation. The genes are TRBV5-6 and TRBJ2-7; D perhaps matches TRBD1 (6 bases). Between the trimmed V and J ends, which lost 2 bases and 6 bases, there was a span of 18 bases. The CDR3 sequence is 15 residues long. CDR1 is SGHDT, CDR2 YYEEEE, per germline. Here the CDR3 reads CASSFRVSQGIEQYF. The CDR3 DNA is TGTGCCAGCAGCTTTCGGGTGTCTCAGGGGATCGAGCAGTACTTC.

This clone was seen only once. The gene calls are TRBV19 and TRBJ1-5, with D unclear. V gave up 7 bases and J gave up 2 bases, with 9 bases separating them. This CDR3 contains 13 residues. Germline CDR1 is LNHDA and CDR2 is SQIVND (reference sequence). This CDR3 reads CASTRDGNQPQHF. CDR3 bases: TGTGCCAGTACGCGGGATGGCAATCAGCCCCAGCATTTT.

V is TRBV7-9 and J is TRBJ1-4, with 8 bases matching TRBD1. The J segment lost 8 bases and the V segment lost 5 bases, leaving 10 bases of the junction unmatched. CDR3 length: 15 amino acids. CDR1 and CDR2 from the germline V gene are SEHNR and FQNEAQ (reference sequence). The CDR3 is CASSQPARTGEKLFF. The DNA of the CDR3 is TGTGCCAGCAGCCAACCCGCGCGGACAGGGGAAAAACTGTTTTTT.

V is TRBV30 and J is TRBJ2-3; tentatively, D is TRBD1 (6 bases). The CDR3 consists of 15 residues. Germline V gives CDR1 GTSNPN, CDR2 SVGIG (reference sequence). The V gene lost 0 bases and the J gene lost 3 bases, with 13 bases spanning the gap. The CDR3 DNA reads TGTGCCTGGAGTGTAGGCTGGGGGCGTACAGATACGCAGTATTTT. The encoded protein is CAWSVGWGRTDTQYF.

The chain joins TRBV13 to TRBJ1-5; D gene uncertain. Germline CDR1 and CDR2: PRHDT and FYEKMQ (reference sequence). The V and J ends lost 4 bases and 1 base respectively, with 14 bases between them. The CDR3 spans 16 residues. As DNA, the CDR3 is TGTGCCAGCAGCTCCCGGGAGGGTATGAGCAATCAGCCCCAGCATTTT. Its translation is CASSSREGMSNQPQHF.

This sequence joins TRBV28 and TRBJ1-1; D remains ambiguous. The V and J ends lost 3 bases and 4 bases respectively, with 12 bases between them. The germline gives CDR1 MDHEN, CDR2 SYDVKM. CDR3 length: 14 amino acids. The CDR3 sequence: CASSFFLSGTEAFF. The CDR3 bases are TGTGCCAGCAGTTTCTTCCTGTCCGGCACTGAAGCTTTCTTT.

A few counts support this clone. V is TRBV19 and J is TRBJ2-7; TRBD1 is a possible D gene (6 bases). Trimming took off 6 bases at V and 1 base at J, with 13 bases between the two ends. There are 14 residues in the CDR3. Germline CDR1 reads LNHDA; CDR2 reads SQIVND (reference sequence). The CDR3 region is CASRTQGASYEQYF. CDR3 coding DNA: TGTGCCAGTAGGACACAGGGAGCATCCTACGAGCAGTACTTC.

The rearrangement joins TRBV5-1 to TRBJ1-6; 11 bases fit TRBD1. V trimming: 5 bases; J trimming: 13 bases; junction bases outside the gene matches: 8. The germline gives CDR1 SGHRS, CDR2 YFSETQ. The CDR3 contains 14 residues. This CDR3 is CASRPGTGGSPLHF. Here the CDR3 DNA reads TGCGCCAGCAGGCCCGGGACAGGGGGTTCGCCCCTCCACTTT.

This clone was seen more than once but under ten times. The chain is built from TRBV11-2 and TRBJ2-4, with TRBD2 matching over 7 bases. The V gene end was trimmed by 1 base and the J gene end by 0 bases; junction bases not matched to a gene: 6. Germline loops: CDR1 SGHAT, CDR2 FQNNGV. The CDR3 is 17 amino acids. For the CDR3, the DNA is TGTGCCAGCAGCTTAGGGTCTAGCGGCCTAGCCAAAAACATTCAGTACTTC. Encoded protein: CASSLGSSGLAKNIQYF.

This clone has only one observation. The chain is built from TRBV5-7 and TRBJ2-5; D perhaps matches TRBD1 (5 bases). TRBV5-7 is classed as an ORF, of uncertain function. CDR3 length: 12 residues. Trimming pared 8 bases from V and 3 bases from J, leaving 11 bases between. In DNA, the CDR3 is TGTGCCAGTAAGACAGCCGAAGAGACCCAGTACTTC. Its protein is CASKTAEETQYF.

The genes are TRBV28 and TRBJ1-2, with TRBD1 matching 8 bases. The CDR3 is 15 residues long. J was trimmed by 3 bases and V by 4 bases; bases with no gene match: 7. Germline CDR1 MDHEN, CDR2 SYDVKM. CDR3: CASSYPGQEYYGYTF. DNA of the CDR3: TGTGCCAGCAGTTACCCGGGACAGGAATACTATGGCTACACCTTC.

This sequence joins TRBV14 and TRBJ2-1; 8 nucleotides match TRBD2. Germline trimming cut 4 bases from V and 1 base from J; bases unmatched to any gene: 3. The CDR3 is made up of 15 amino acids. Germline CDR1 reads SGHDN; CDR2 reads FVKESK. CDR3 loop: CASSLAGYSYNEQFF. CDR3 sequence (DNA): TGTGCCAGCAGCCTAGCGGGATATTCCTACAATGAGCAGTTCTTC.

V is TRBV6-5 and J is TRBJ1-4, with D perhaps TRBD1 (5 bases). Germline V lookup: CDR1 MNHEY, CDR2 SVGAGI. This CDR3 has 11 residues. V lost 8 bases to trimming and J lost 5 bases, with 6 bases between them. The CDR3 region is CASRGNEKLFF. CDR3 in DNA: TGTGCCAGCCGGGGGAATGAAAAACTGTTTTTT.

V is TRBV6-6 and J is TRBJ2-1; TRBD2 might be the D (5 bases). V was cut by 7 bases and J by 6 bases, with 16 bases left in between. This CDR3 is built from 14 residues. Germline CDR1 MNHNY, CDR2 SVGAGI (reference sequence). CDR3 DNA sequence: TGTGCCAGCAATTTGGACCTACGGGGCAATGAGCAGTTCTTC. The encoded protein is CASNLDLRGNEQFF.

The CDR3 here is CASSSLGDSTDTQYF. CDR3 nucleotide sequence: TGTGCCAGCAGCTCCCTGGGAGACAGCACAGATACGCAGTATTTT. The chain is built from TRBV5-5 and TRBJ2-3, with a weak D call TRBD2 (5 bases). The CDR3 has 15 amino acids. The V end was cut by 3 bases, the J end by 0 bases, with 11 bases between. CDR1 and CDR2 from the germline V gene are SGHKS and YYEKEE (reference sequence). Using reference TRBV5-5 and TRBJ2-3 for the parts outside the CDR3, the full variable domain is DAGVTQSPTHLIKTRGQQVTLRCSPISGHKSVSWYQQVLGQGPQFIFQYYEKEERGRGNFPDRFSARQFPNYSSELNVNALLLGDSALYLCASSSLGDSTDTQYFGPGTRLTVL.

The chain employs TRBV30 and TRBJ1-3; no firm D call. V lost 0 bases and J lost 2, with 8 bases in between. Germline V gives CDR1 GTSNPN, CDR2 SVGIG (reference sequence). CDR3 length: 14 amino acids. CDR3 sequence reads: CAWSVRGPGNTIYF. Written as DNA, the CDR3 is TGTGCCTGGAGTGTACGAGGTCCTGGAAACACCATATATTTT.

The CDR3 sequence: CASSGQGWDEQFF. CDR3 coding DNA: TGTGCCAGCAGTGGACAGGGGTGGGATGAGCAGTTCTTC. The J gene is TRBJ2-1, the V gene TRBV11-3; 9 nucleotides agree with TRBD1. The J segment lost 8 bases and the V segment lost 6 bases, leaving 5 bases of the junction unmatched. Germline values: CDR1 SGHNT, CDR2 YENEEA. This CDR3 is 13 amino acids long.

This clone came up a few times. This chain connects TRBV6-5 to TRBJ1-1, with unresolved D. This CDR3 is built from 14 residues. Trimming cost V 5 bases and J 4 bases, with 14 bases left between them. Germline CDR1 is MNHEY and CDR2 is SVGAGI. The DNA for the CDR3 is TGTGCCAGCAGTCCGTCGGGAGGGTTCACTGAAGCTTTCTTT. It is translated as CASSPSGGFTEAFF.

This rearrangement joins TRBV28 to TRBJ1-1; 7 positions agree with TRBD1. Germline CDR1 and CDR2: MDHEN and SYDVKM. Unmatched junction bases numbered 8, after V lost 6 bases and J lost 1 base. The CDR3 runs to 15 residues. The CDR3 spells CASRVGGGGNTEAFF. CDR3 bases: TGTGCCAGCAGGGTAGGGGGCGGAGGGAACACTGAAGCTTTCTTT.

This sequence joins TRBV4-1 and TRBJ1-4; TRBD1 agrees at 8 bases. The germline gives CDR1 MGHRA, CDR2 YSYEKL. This CDR3 comprises 16 residues. V dropped 0 bases and J dropped 7; count of bases not matched to a gene: 7. The CDR3 DNA reads as TGCGCCAGCAGCCAAGATGGGAAACAGGGGGGTGAAAAACTGTTTTTT. Translating gives CASSQDGKQGGEKLFF.

The V gene is TRBV15, the J gene TRBJ2-1; 7 bases align to TRBD2. The CDR3 length is 16 residues. Germline V gives CDR1 LNHNV, CDR2 YYDKDF (reference sequence). Trimming took 8 bases from V and 4 from J; bases not matched to a gene: 14. The chain's CDR3 is CATLELLASGYNEQFF. The CDR3 nucleotides are TGTGCCACCCTCGAGTTATTGGCTAGCGGATACAATGAGCAGTTCTTC.

This chain connects TRBV15 to TRBJ2-6; D is undetermined. The CDR3 runs 16 residues. Per the germline V gene, CDR1 is LNHNV and CDR2 is YYDKDF (reference sequence). V was clipped by 0 bases and J by 0 bases, with 6 bases between them. CDR3 coding DNA: TGTGCCACCAGCAGAGATCTGAGCTCTGGGGCCAACGTCCTGACTTTC. Residues: CATSRDLSSGANVLTF.

The rearrangement joins TRBV30 to TRBJ1-4; TRBD1 agrees at 7 bases. The V gene's germline CDR1 is GTSNPN and CDR2 SVGIG (reference sequence). The CDR3 is made up of 13 amino acids. The CDR3 DNA reads TGTGCTTCCGACAGGGTTATTGGTGAAAAACTGTTTTTT. It yields the protein CASDRVIGEKLFF.

The rearrangement links TRBV5-1 to TRBJ2-5, with 11 bases matching TRBD2. The germline CDR1 and CDR2 sequences are SGHRS and YFSETQ. With V trimmed by 3 bases and J by 11 bases, 15 bases remained unmatched. The CDR3 has 16 residues. The CDR3: CASSSAALAGVEEQYF. CDR3 in DNA: TGCGCCAGCAGCTCAGCCGCACTAGCGGGAGTTGAGGAGCAGTACTTC.

The rearrangement uses TRBV4-1 and TRBJ2-7, with TRBD2 matching over 10 bases. The CDR3 is 18 amino acids. The V and J ends lost 0 bases and 0 bases, in that order; junction bases with no gene match: 8. Germline CDR1 and CDR2: MGHRA and YSYEKL. CDR3 nucleotide sequence: TGCGCCAGCAGCCAAGAACTTATTACTAGCGGGATCTCCTACGAGCAGTACTTC. It yields the protein CASSQELITSGISYEQYF.

The chain carries TRBV4-1 and TRBJ2-2; the match to TRBD1 covers 8 bases. With 1 base clipped from V and 4 bases from J, the junction kept 5 bases outside the gene matches. The CDR3 length is 16 residues. Per germline, CDR1 MGHRA and CDR2 YSYEKL. Written as DNA, the CDR3 is TGCGCCAGCAGCCAAGGACAGGGGCTAACCACCGGGGAGCTGTTTTTT. It encodes CASSQGQGLTTGELFF.